This TCR beta chain came from a study of response to subunit inactivated influenza vaccine. Findings and limits, study-wide: The study's authors posited that every seasonal influenza vaccination enlists few new T cells.

For this clonotype: What it binds is unknown.

MiXCR, run by TCRdb on the RT-PCR reads, gives a single entry per CDR3 protein. The repertoire has over 650,000 distinct CDR3 sequences, about 18% of them found once; the top ten carry approximately 11%. The V gene lost 8 bases and the J gene lost 0 bases, with 12 bases spanning the gap. The CDR3 sequence is 14 residues long. Germline V gene data show CDR1 as SGHRS and CDR2 as YFSETQ. This specimen was PBMCs from blood, taken more than 4 days after vaccination. This clonotype was obtained from a man aged 50 to 59 who received an inactivated influenza vaccine. This sequence joins TRBV5-1 and TRBJ1-3; tentatively, D is TRBD1 (5 bases). This CDR3 reads CASGDGNSGNTIYF. Here the CDR3 DNA reads TGCGCCAGTGGGGACGGCAACTCTGGAAACACCATATATTTT.